Listed below are T cell receptor beta chains from one sample, sequenced in a study of shared clonotypes between healthy human individuals. Here immunoSEQ multiplex PCR was the method, and the copy in TCRdb shows in-frame clones only, minus some. The sample consists of approximately 640,000 clones, 72% of them appearing once. Sequenced material: memory CD4+ T cells sorted from blood. The origin of the receptors is a woman in her twenties or thirties in good health. Both conserved end residues are part of each CDR3. D genes are given only for firm matches. Rows give clone size only sometimes, using once, few, many, or a class for an expanded clone.

CDR3 protein	CDR3 DNA	V gene	J gene	clone size	D gene
CASSQVGGLSNQPQHF	TGTGCCAGCAGCCAAGTTGGGGGGCTCAGCAATCAGCCCCAGCATTTT	TRBV14	TRBJ1-5	-	-
CASSLGIGGYEQFF	TGTGCCAGCAGCTTAGGCATAGGGGGATATGAGCAGTTCTTC	TRBV11-2	TRBJ2-1	many	-
CASRPVAGPDTQYF	TGTGCCAGCCGTCCCGTAGCGGGGCCAGATACGCAGTATTTT	TRBV6-5	TRBJ2-3	-	TRBD2
CASNLANTGELFF	TGCGCCAGCAACCTAGCAAACACCGGGGAGCTGTTTTTT	TRBV5-1	TRBJ2-2	-	-
CASTRTDLQETQYF	TGTGCCAGCACCCGGACGGACCTCCAAGAGACCCAGTACTTC	TRBV11-1	TRBJ2-5	many	-
CASLQVEGVFQKPQHF	TGTGCCAGCCTACAGGTGGAGGGGGTGTTCCAGAAGCCCCAGCATTTT	TRBV28	TRBJ1-5	-	-
CASSYSGGPYEQYF	TGTGCCAGCAGTTACTCAGGGGGCCCCTACGAGCAGTACTTC	TRBV6-5	TRBJ2-7	-	TRBD1
CASSLEGKLAGGPREQFF	TGTGCCAGCAGCTTAGAGGGGAAACTAGCGGGAGGGCCCCGTGAGCAGTTCTTC	TRBV7-2	TRBJ2-1	few	TRBD2
CATSTRQGANEKLFF	TGTGCCACCAGCACCAGACAGGGAGCTAATGAAAAACTGTTTTTT	TRBV15	TRBJ1-4	-	TRBD1
CASSLLKGQGKNIQYF	TGTGCCAGTAGTCTTTTGAAGGGACAGGGCAAAAACATTCAGTACTTC	TRBV19	TRBJ2-4	-	TRBD1
CASSPGRNSGNTIYF	TGCGCCAGCAGCCCCGGACGGAACTCTGGAAACACCATATATTTT	TRBV5-1	TRBJ1-3	once	-
CASSVGGGGYGYTF	TGTGCCAGCAGCGTAGGAGGGGGCGGCTATGGCTACACCTTC	TRBV9	TRBJ1-2	many	TRBD1
CASSEEAGGSYEQYF	TGTGCCAGCAGTGAAGAAGCGGGAGGGTCCTACGAGCAGTACTTC	TRBV6-1	TRBJ2-7	many	TRBD2
CASRLMDRVNTEAFF	TGTGCCAGCAGACTAATGGACAGGGTGAACACTGAAGCTTTCTTT	TRBV6-5	TRBJ1-1	-	TRBD1
CASSTRTGTADTQYF	TGTGCCAGCAGCACCCGGACAGGGACAGCAGATACGCAGTATTTT	TRBV9	TRBJ2-3	-	TRBD1
CASSPEGGGVYNEQFF	TGTGCCAGCTCACCAGAAGGAGGGGGCGTCTACAATGAGCAGTTCTTC	TRBV18	TRBJ2-1	few	-
CASSSDELWDTIYF	TGTGCCAGCAGTTCGGACGAATTGTGGGACACCATATATTTT	TRBV6-6	TRBJ1-3	-	-
CASSGRGVDTQYF	TGTGCCAGCAGTGGTCGGGGGGTTGATACGCAGTATTTT	TRBV6-1	TRBJ2-3	few	TRBD2
CSVEDRGRGQSYGYTF	TGCAGCGTTGAAGATAGGGGGCGGGGGCAAAGCTATGGCTACACCTTC	TRBV29-1	TRBJ1-2	-	TRBD1
CASSSNPLYEQYF	TGTGCCAGCAGTTCTAACCCGCTCTACGAGCAGTACTTC	TRBV27	TRBJ2-7	few	-
CASSIQGAWSNQPQHF	TGTGCCAGTAGTATACAGGGGGCGTGGAGCAATCAGCCCCAGCATTTT	TRBV19	TRBJ1-5	-	TRBD1
CASSPWGGEQYF	TGTGCCAGCAGTCCCTGGGGGGGCGAGCAGTACTTC	TRBV27	TRBJ2-7	-	TRBD2